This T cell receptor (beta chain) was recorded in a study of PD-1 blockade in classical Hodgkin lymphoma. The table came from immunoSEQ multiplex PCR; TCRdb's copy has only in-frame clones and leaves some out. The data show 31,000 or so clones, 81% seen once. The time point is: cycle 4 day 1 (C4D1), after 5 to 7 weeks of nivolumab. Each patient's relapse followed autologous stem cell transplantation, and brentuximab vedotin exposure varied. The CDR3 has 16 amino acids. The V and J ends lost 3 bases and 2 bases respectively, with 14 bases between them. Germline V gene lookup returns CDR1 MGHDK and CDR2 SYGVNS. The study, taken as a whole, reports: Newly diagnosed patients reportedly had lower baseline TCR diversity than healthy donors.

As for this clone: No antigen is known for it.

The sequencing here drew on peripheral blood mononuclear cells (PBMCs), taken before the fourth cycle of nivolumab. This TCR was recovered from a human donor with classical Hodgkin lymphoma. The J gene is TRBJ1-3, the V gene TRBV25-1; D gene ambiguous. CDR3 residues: CASSDLTARAGNTIYF. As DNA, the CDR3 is TGTGCCAGCAGTGACTTGACCGCTAGGGCTGGAAACACCATATATTTT.